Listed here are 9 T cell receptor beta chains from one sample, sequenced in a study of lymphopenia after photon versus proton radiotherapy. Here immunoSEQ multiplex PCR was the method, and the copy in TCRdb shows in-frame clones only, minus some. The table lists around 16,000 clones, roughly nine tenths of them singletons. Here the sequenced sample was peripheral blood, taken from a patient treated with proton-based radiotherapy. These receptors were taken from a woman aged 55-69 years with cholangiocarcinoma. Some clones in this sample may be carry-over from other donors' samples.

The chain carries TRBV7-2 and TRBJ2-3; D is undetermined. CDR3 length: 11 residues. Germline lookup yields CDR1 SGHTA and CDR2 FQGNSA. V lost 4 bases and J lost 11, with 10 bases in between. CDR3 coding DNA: TGTGCCAGCAGCTATATTGTGGAGCAGTATTTT. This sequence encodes CASSYIVEQYF.

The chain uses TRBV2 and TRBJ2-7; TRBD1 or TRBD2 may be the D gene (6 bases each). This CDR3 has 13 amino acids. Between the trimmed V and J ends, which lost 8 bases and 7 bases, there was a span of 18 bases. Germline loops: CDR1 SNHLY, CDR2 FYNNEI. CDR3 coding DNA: TGTGCCAGCGGGGGGCTTTTACTTATAGAGCAGTACTTC. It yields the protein CASGGLLLIEQYF.

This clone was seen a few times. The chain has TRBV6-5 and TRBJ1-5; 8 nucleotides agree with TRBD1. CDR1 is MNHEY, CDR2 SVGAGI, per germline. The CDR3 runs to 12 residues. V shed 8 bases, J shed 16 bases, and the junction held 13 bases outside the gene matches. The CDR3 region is CASRDRGLIEHF. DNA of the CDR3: TGTGCCAGCCGAGACAGGGGTTTGATAGAACATTTT.

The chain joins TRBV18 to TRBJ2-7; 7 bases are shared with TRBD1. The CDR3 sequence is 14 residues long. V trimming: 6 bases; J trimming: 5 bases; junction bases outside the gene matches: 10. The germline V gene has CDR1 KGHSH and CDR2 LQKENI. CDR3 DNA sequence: TGTGCCAGCTCCCCTAGACAGGGTATAGACGAGCAGTACTTC. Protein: CASSPRQGIDEQYF.

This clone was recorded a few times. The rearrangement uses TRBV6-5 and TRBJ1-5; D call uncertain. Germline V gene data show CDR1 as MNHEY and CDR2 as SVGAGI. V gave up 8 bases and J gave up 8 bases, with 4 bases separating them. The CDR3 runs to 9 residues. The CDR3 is CASRKPQHF. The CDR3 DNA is TGTGCCAGCCGGAAGCCCCAGCATTTT.

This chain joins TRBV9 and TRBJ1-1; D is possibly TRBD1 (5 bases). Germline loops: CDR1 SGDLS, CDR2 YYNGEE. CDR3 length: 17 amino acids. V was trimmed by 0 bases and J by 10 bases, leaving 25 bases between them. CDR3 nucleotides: TGTGCCAGCAGCGTAGCTGAGAAGGGAGGGGTTTACAGTGGAGCTTTCTTT. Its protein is CASSVAEKGGVYSGAFF.

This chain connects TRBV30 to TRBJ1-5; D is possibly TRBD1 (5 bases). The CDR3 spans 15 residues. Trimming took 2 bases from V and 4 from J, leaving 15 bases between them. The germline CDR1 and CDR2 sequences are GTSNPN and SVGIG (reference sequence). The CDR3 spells CAWSWGTTMNQPQHF. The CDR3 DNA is TGTGCCTGGAGTTGGGGGACGACGATGAATCAGCCCCAGCATTTT.

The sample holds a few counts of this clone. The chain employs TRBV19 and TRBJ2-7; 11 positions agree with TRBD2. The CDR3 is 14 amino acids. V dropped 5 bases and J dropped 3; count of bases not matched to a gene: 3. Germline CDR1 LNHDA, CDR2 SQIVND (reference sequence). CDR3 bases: TGTGCCAGTAGTCACGGGACTAGCGGCTACGAGCAGTACTTC. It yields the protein CASSHGTSGYEQYF.

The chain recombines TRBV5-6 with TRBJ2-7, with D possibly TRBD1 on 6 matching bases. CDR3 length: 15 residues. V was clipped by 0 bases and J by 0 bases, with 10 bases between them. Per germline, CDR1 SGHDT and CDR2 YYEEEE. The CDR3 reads CASSLGQGYSYEQYF. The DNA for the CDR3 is TGTGCCAGCAGCTTGGGGCAGGGGTACTCCTACGAGCAGTACTTC.